The clone carrying this T cell receptor beta chain appeared once. The target antigen is unknown. The record originates from a study of blood T cells in healthy people across ages. Every donor contributed roughly 10 milliliters of peripheral blood by blood draw. Next came a second PCR, run for 7 to 11 cycles, which used a sample-barcoded 5' primer along with a J-beta primer mix. The study obtained at least 2.5 million CDR3-containing paired-end reads from every sample. MiXCR, run by TCRdb on the 5' RACE reads, gives a single entry per CDR3 protein. In the table there are about 1.7 million distinct CDR3 sequences, over 25% of which are singletons. CDR1 MGHRA and CDR2 YSYEKL come from the germline V gene. The CDR3 is 14 amino acids. V lost 1 base and J 0 bases, leaving 4 bases between the germline ends. General study points: Across samples, TCR beta diversity tracked strongly with naive T cell percentage.

The clonotype originates from a woman aged 25 to 39 in good health. Material for sequencing was blood. The chain is built from TRBV4-1 and TRBJ1-3; D is unclear. CDR3 in amino acids: CASSQAHSGNTIYF. CDR3 bases: TGCGCCAGCAGCCAAGCACACTCTGGAAACACCATATATTTT.